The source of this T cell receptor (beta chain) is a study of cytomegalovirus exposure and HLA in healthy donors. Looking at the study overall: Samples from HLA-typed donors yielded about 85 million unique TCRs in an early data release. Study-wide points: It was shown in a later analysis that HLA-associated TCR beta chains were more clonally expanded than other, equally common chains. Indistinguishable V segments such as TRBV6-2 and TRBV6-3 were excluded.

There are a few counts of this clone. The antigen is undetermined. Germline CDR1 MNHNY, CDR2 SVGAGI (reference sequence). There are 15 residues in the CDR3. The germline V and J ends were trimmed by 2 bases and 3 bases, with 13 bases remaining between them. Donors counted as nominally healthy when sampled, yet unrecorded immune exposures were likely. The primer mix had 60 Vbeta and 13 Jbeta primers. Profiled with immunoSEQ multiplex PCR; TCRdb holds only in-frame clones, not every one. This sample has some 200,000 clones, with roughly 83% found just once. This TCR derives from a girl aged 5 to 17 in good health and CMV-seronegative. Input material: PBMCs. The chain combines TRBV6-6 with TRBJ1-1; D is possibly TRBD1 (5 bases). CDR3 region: CASSYRRGRDTEAFF. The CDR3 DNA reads TGTGCCAGCAGTTACAGGAGGGGACGGGACACTGAAGCTTTCTTT.